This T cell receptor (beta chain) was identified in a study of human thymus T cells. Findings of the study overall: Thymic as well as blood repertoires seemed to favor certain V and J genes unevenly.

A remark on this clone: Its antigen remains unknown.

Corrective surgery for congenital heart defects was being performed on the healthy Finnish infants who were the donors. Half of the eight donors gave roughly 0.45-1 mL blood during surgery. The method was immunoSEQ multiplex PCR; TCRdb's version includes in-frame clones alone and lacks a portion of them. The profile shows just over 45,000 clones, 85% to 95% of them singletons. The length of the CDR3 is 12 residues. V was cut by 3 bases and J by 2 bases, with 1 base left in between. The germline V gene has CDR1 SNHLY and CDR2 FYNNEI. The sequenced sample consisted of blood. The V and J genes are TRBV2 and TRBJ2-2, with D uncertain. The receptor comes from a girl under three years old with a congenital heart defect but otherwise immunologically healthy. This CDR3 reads CASSDNTGELFF. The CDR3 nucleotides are TGTGCCAGCAGTGACAACACCGGGGAGCTGTTTTTT.